These T cell receptor beta chains were read from a single sample in a study of blood T cell repertoires in COVID-19. Here immunoSEQ multiplex PCR was the method, and the copy in TCRdb shows in-frame clones only, minus some. The repertoire consists of about 110,000 clones, with under 80% occurring once and the leading ten covering 20%. Sequences were obtained from peripheral blood. These TCRs come from a man aged 65 to 85 with active or convalescent COVID-19. Each CDR3 is given with its conserved first and last residue. Fields, in order: D gene, V gene, clone size, J gene, CDR3 DNA, CDR3 protein. A D gene is named only where the DNA matches it firmly. The size of a clone is reported for some rows only, either as once, few or many, or as a class for expanded clones.

D: NA
V: TRBV6-5
size: NA
J: TRBJ2-7
DNA: TGTGCCAGCGAAGGGGATGCCTACGAGCAGTACTTC
CDR3: CASEGDAYEQYF

D: NA
V: TRBV12-3/TRBV12-4
size: NA
J: TRBJ1-1
DNA: TGTGCCAGCACCGAACACCTGAACACTGAAGCTTTCTTT
CDR3: CASTEHLNTEAFF

D: TRBD1
V: TRBV12-5
size: NA
J: TRBJ2-1
DNA: TGTGCTAGTGGTCCCGGGACAGGGACAAACAATGAGCAGTTCTTC
CDR3: CASGPGTGTNNEQFF

D: TRBD2
V: TRBV30
size: NA
J: TRBJ2-2
DNA: TGTGCCTCACCCGGGACTAGCACAGCAAGCACCGGGGAGCTGTTTTTT
CDR3: CASPGTSTASTGELFF

D: TRBD1
V: TRBV5-6
size: NA
J: TRBJ2-2
DNA: TGTGCCAGCAGCTTAGGACAGGGGTACACCGGGGAGCTGTTTTTT
CDR3: CASSLGQGYTGELFF

D: NA
V: TRBV30
size: NA
J: TRBJ1-2
DNA: TGTGCCTGGAGTGGTTTTGGGGGAGGTTATGGCTACACCTTC
CDR3: CAWSGFGGGYGYTF

D: NA
V: TRBV19
size: NA
J: TRBJ1-5
DNA: TGTGCCAGTAGTACACAGGGTAGGGTGTATCAGCCCCAGCATTTT
CDR3: CASSTQGRVYQPQHF

D: NA
V: TRBV28
size: NA
J: TRBJ1-2
DNA: TGTGCCAGCAGCCCCGGGGGAAACTATGGCTACACCTTC
CDR3: CASSPGGNYGYTF

D: NA
V: TRBV9
size: NA
J: TRBJ2-3
DNA: TGTGCCAGCAGCGTACGACGGGGGGCCCCCACAGATACGCAGTATTTT
CDR3: CASSVRRGAPTDTQYF

D: TRBD2
V: TRBV7-9
size: NA
J: TRBJ2-7
DNA: TGTGCCAGCAGTCCGACTAGCGGGGGGGCCGGGGCCTACGAGCAGTACTTC
CDR3: CASSPTSGGAGAYEQYF

D: NA
V: TRBV4-1
size: few
J: TRBJ2-3
DNA: TGCGCCAGCAGCCAAGATGGAGGGCTCACAGATACGCAGTATTTT
CDR3: CASSQDGGLTDTQYF

D: NA
V: TRBV21-1
size: NA
J: TRBJ2-1
DNA: TGTGCCAGCAGCAAAGATAGCGACTCCTACAATGAGCAGTTCTTC
CDR3: CASSKDSDSYNEQFF

D: TRBD1
V: TRBV29-1
size: NA
J: TRBJ1-5
DNA: TGCAGCGTGAGTGGGACAGGGGGGGATCAGCCCCAGCATTTT
CDR3: CSVSGTGGDQPQHF

D: NA
V: TRBV19
size: few
J: TRBJ1-1
DNA: TGTGCCAGTTCGCCTAAAGGGGGGAACACTGAAGCTTTCTTT
CDR3: CASSPKGGNTEAFF

D: TRBD2
V: TRBV5-5
size: NA
J: TRBJ2-3
DNA: TGTGCCAGCAGCTTGGGGACTAGCGGGAGTGCAGATACGCAGTATTTT
CDR3: CASSLGTSGSADTQYF

D: NA
V: TRBV7-8
size: NA
J: TRBJ2-7
DNA: TGTGCCAGCAGCTTAGTACAGGGTGCTTCCTACGAGCAGTACTTC
CDR3: CASSLVQGASYEQYF

D: NA
V: TRBV6-6
size: NA
J: TRBJ2-1
DNA: TGTGCCAGCAGTTACCGGACAGCCGTGGGTGAGCAGTTCTTC
CDR3: CASSYRTAVGEQFF

D: NA
V: TRBV20-1
size: few
J: TRBJ2-1
DNA: TGCAGTGCCGTGGCATACAATGAGCAGTTCTTC
CDR3: CSAVAYNEQFF

D: NA
V: TRBV12-3/TRBV12-4
size: NA
J: TRBJ2-1
DNA: TGTGCCAGCAGTTTCAGCTACAATGAGCAGTTCTTC
CDR3: CASSFSYNEQFF

D: NA
V: TRBV19
size: NA
J: TRBJ1-6
DNA: TGTGCCAGCCAGGGAACCTATAATTCACCCCTCCACTTT
CDR3: CASQGTYNSPLHF

D: NA
V: TRBV5-6
size: NA
J: TRBJ2-7
DNA: TGTGCCAGCAGCCACGGCTACGAGCAGTACTTC
CDR3: CASSHGYEQYF

D: TRBD2
V: TRBV4-2
size: NA
J: TRBJ2-7
DNA: TGTGCCAGCAGCCAAGATGGTAGCGGGGGGCTCGAGCAGTACTTC
CDR3: CASSQDGSGGLEQYF

D: NA
V: TRBV12-3/TRBV12-4
size: NA
J: TRBJ1-1
DNA: TGTGCCAGCAGTTTCGAGGGGAACACTGAAGCTTTCTTT
CDR3: CASSFEGNTEAFF

D: TRBD2
V: TRBV29-1
size: NA
J: TRBJ2-3
DNA: TGCAGCGTCGACCCGACTAGCGGGAGAGATACGCAGTATTTT
CDR3: CSVDPTSGRDTQYF

D: TRBD1
V: TRBV4-1
size: NA
J: TRBJ1-4
DNA: TGCGCCAGCAGCCAGGGACAGGGGTCAAGGGGGAATGAAAAACTGTTTTTT
CDR3: CASSQGQGSRGNEKLFF

D: NA
V: TRBV28
size: NA
J: TRBJ1-4
DNA: TGTGCCAGCAGTTCACCAGGGGAAACTAATGAAAAACTGTTTTTT
CDR3: CASSSPGETNEKLFF

D: TRBD1
V: TRBV5-1
size: NA
J: TRBJ1-2
DNA: TGCGCCAGCAGCTTGGCCCCTGGACAGGGCGGCTATGGCTACACCTTC
CDR3: CASSLAPGQGGYGYTF

D: NA
V: TRBV5-1
size: NA
J: TRBJ2-5
DNA: TGCGCCAGCAGCGCAACAGGGTCGGAGACCCAGTACTTC
CDR3: CASSATGSETQYF

D: TRBD1
V: TRBV12-3/TRBV12-4
size: NA
J: TRBJ1-2
DNA: TGTGCCAGCAGTTTAAACAGGGGGGATGGCTACACCTTC
CDR3: CASSLNRGDGYTF

D: NA
V: TRBV5-1
size: NA
J: TRBJ1-2
DNA: TGCGCCAGCAGCTTGGAGACACCTAACTATGGCTACACCTTC
CDR3: CASSLETPNYGYTF

D: NA
V: TRBV18
size: NA
J: TRBJ2-3
DNA: TGTGCCAGCTCACCTAATGCGGGCTTGGAAGATACGCAGTATTTT
CDR3: CASSPNAGLEDTQYF

D: TRBD1
V: TRBV19
size: NA
J: TRBJ1-5
DNA: TGTGCCAGTAGTGTCACAGGGGGCAATCAGCCCCAGCATTTT
CDR3: CASSVTGGNQPQHF

D: NA
V: TRBV5-6
size: NA
J: TRBJ1-2
DNA: TGTGCCAGCAGCTTGGGAGCGGGGGGCTACTATGGCTACACCTTC
CDR3: CASSLGAGGYYGYTF

D: NA
V: TRBV11-1
size: NA
J: TRBJ2-3
DNA: TGTGCCAGCAGCTTAGGTCCGTATAGCACAGATACGCAGTATTTT
CDR3: CASSLGPYSTDTQYF

D: TRBD2
V: TRBV24-1
size: NA
J: TRBJ2-1
DNA: TGTGCCACCAGTGATTCTAGCGGGAGGGCTGAGCAGTTCTTC
CDR3: CATSDSSGRAEQFF

D: NA
V: TRBV6-5
size: once
J: TRBJ1-1
DNA: TGTGCCAGCAGTTACATCGGGGGGGTTGACACTGAAGCTTTCTTT
CDR3: CASSYIGGVDTEAFF

D: NA
V: TRBV4-1
size: NA
J: TRBJ1-2
DNA: TGCGCCAGCAGTGATTCCGGGAAACTCAGTGGCTACACCTTC
CDR3: CASSDSGKLSGYTF